Below, 10 T cell receptor beta chains from the same sample are listed, as sequenced in a study of blood T cell repertoires in COVID-19 (dated by TCRdb to about 2020). Libraries were built with the immunoSEQ multiplex PCR assay. TCRdb re-hosts the immuneACCESS table, in-frame sequences only. Its copies lack some clones; in the studies checked, an unresolved V gene accounts for under half of them, and the cause for the rest is not known. The sample records roughly 330,000 clones, around 87% of which are singletons. The top ten clones comprise about 5.7% of the sample. Sequencing input: PBMCs or T cells enriched from blood (not recorded which). All receptors come from a woman aged 25 to 39 who had recovered from COVID-19.

V gene TRBV28 combines with J gene TRBJ1-3; tentatively, D is TRBD1 (5 bases). The germline gives CDR1 MDHEN, CDR2 SYDVKM. The V end was cut by 2 bases, the J end by 1 base, with 6 bases between. This CDR3 is 14 amino acids long. The CDR3 DNA reads TGTGCCAGCAGTTTAGGGGGGTCTGGAAACACCATATATTTT. Its protein is CASSLGGSGNTIYF.

CDR3 in amino acids: CASSIGGGFSYEQYF. CDR3 in DNA: TGTGCCAGTAGTATAGGAGGGGGCTTCTCCTACGAGCAGTACTTC. The rearrangement uses TRBV19 and TRBJ2-7; 7 bases match TRBD1. The CDR3 spans 15 residues. V was pared by 1 base and J by 0 bases, with 3 bases of the junction left unmatched. The germline CDR1 and CDR2 sequences are LNHDA and SQIVND (reference sequence). The whole variable domain, filled in from reference TRBV19 and TRBJ2-7, reads DGGITQSPKYLFRKEGQNVTLSCEQNLNHDAMYWYRQDPGQGLRLIYYSQIVNDFQKGDIAEGYSVSREKKESFPLTVTSAQKNPTAFYLCASSIGGGFSYEQYFGPGTRLTVT.

This clone turned up a few times. The chain has TRBV11-3 and TRBJ2-1, with 8 bases fitting TRBD2. The length of the CDR3 is 15 residues. V gave up 1 base and J gave up 6 bases; unmatched junction bases: 5. CDR1 is SGHNT, CDR2 YENEEA, per germline. The CDR3 sequence: CASSLGLAIGNEQFF. The CDR3 coding sequence is TGTGCCAGCAGCTTAGGACTAGCGATTGGCAATGAGCAGTTCTTC.

This chain joins TRBV30 and TRBJ1-1, with D perhaps matching TRBD1 (5 bases). Trimming pared 1 base from V and 11 bases from J, leaving 23 bases between. The CDR3 is made up of 15 amino acids. CDR1 and CDR2 from the germline V gene are GTSNPN and SVGIG (reference sequence). In DNA form, the CDR3 reads TGTGCCTGGAGTGCCCTTTCTCGGGACTCTTACGGGGCTTTCTTT. This translates into CAWSALSRDSYGAFF.

This rearrangement joins TRBV6-5 to TRBJ2-2; TRBD1 matches 8 bases. The CDR3 extends over 15 amino acids. The junction had 10 bases not matched to a gene; V was cut back by 7 bases and J by 6 bases. The germline CDR1 and CDR2 sequences are MNHEY and SVGAGI. The CDR3 bases are TGTGCCAGCATTGGTCTACAGACAGGGGCCGGGGAGCTGTTTTTT. As protein: CASIGLQTGAGELFF.

This clone has just one count. This sequence joins TRBV2 and TRBJ2-7, with 12 nucleotides matching TRBD2. Unmatched junction bases numbered 6, after V lost 6 bases and J lost 3 bases. Germline V gives CDR1 SNHLY, CDR2 FYNNEI. CDR3 length: 15 residues. CDR3 bases: TGTGCCAGCAGACTACTAGCGGGGGGCCTCTACGAGCAGTACTTC. Protein: CASRLLAGGLYEQYF.

CDR3 coding DNA: TGTGCCAGCAGTTCGACAGGGGGCAACACTGAAGCTTTCTTT. It yields the protein CASSSTGGNTEAFF. The chain employs TRBV28 and TRBJ1-1; 10 nucleotides line up with TRBD1. The germline gives CDR1 MDHEN, CDR2 SYDVKM. J was trimmed by 2 bases and V by 4 bases; bases with no gene match: 1. This CDR3 spans 14 amino acids.

The V gene is TRBV5-4, the J gene TRBJ1-2; 9 bases fit TRBD1. The germline V gene encodes CDR1 SGHNT and CDR2 YYREEE (reference sequence). V lost 4 bases to trimming and J lost 2 bases; unmatched junction nucleotides: 6. CDR3 length: 15 amino acids. In nucleotides, the CDR3 is TGTGCCAGCAGCCCAGGGACAGGGTTAAACTATGGCTACACCTTC. Translating it yields CASSPGTGLNYGYTF. The whole variable domain, remainder taken from reference TRBV5-4 and TRBJ1-2, is ETGVTQSPTHLIKTRGQQVTLRCSSQSGHNTVSWYQQALGQGPQFIFQYYREEENGRGNFPPRFSGLQFPNYSSELNVNALELDDSALYLCASSPGTGLNYGYTFGSGTRLTVV.

The chain is built from TRBV5-1 and TRBJ2-7, with TRBD2 matching over 10 bases. The CDR3 consists of 15 residues. CDR1 and CDR2 from the germline V gene are SGHRS and YFSETQ. After removal of 4 bases from V and 4 bases from J, the junction contained 8 bases not matched to a gene. CDR3 sequence (DNA): TGCGCCAGCAGCCCAACTAGCGGGGCTCTTTACGAGCAGTACTTC. Translating gives CASSPTSGALYEQYF.

The chain carries TRBV28 and TRBJ1-1, with a weak D call TRBD1 (5 bases). The germline gives CDR1 MDHEN, CDR2 SYDVKM. This CDR3 comprises 15 residues. Trimming cost V 2 bases and J 7 bases, with 17 bases left between them. The CDR3 region is CASSLSPAKTVEAFF. The CDR3 nucleotides are TGTGCCAGCAGTTTAAGTCCGGCAAAGACAGTTGAAGCTTTCTTT. The full variable domain, rest sourced from reference TRBV28 and TRBJ1-1, is DVKVTQSSRYLVKRTGEKVFLECVQDMDHENMFWYRQDPGLGLRLIYFSYDVKMKEKGDIPEGYSVSREKKERFSLILESASTNQTSMYLCASSLSPAKTVEAFFGQGTRLTVV.